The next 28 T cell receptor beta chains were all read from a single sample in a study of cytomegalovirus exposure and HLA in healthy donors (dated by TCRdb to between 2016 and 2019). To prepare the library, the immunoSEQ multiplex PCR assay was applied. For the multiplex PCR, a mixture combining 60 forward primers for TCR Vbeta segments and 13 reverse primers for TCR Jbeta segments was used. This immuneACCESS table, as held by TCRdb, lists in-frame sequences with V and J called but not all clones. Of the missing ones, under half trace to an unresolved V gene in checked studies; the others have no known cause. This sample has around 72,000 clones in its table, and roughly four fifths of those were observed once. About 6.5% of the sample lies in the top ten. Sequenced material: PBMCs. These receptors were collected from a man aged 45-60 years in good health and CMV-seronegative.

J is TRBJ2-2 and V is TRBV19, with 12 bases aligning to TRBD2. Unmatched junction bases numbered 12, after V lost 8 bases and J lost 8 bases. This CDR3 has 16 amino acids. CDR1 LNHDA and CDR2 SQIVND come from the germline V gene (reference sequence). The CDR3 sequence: CASGAPSGRANGELFF. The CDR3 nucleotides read TGTGCCAGTGGGGCCCCTAGCGGGAGGGCCAATGGGGAGCTGTTTTTT.

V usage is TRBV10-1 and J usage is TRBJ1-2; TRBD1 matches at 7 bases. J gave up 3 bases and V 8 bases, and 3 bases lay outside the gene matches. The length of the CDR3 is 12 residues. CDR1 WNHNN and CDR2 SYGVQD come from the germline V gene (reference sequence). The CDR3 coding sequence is TGCGCCAGCCGGGACAGTTACTATGGCTACACCTTC. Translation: CASRDSYYGYTF.

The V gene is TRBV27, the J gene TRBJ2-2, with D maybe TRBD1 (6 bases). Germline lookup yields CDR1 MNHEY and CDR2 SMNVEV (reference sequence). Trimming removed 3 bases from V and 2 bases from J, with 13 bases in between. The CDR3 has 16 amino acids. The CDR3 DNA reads TGTGCCAGCAGTTTCCGGGACACCGGAAACACCGGGGAGCTGTTTTTT. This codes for CASSFRDTGNTGELFF.

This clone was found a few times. The CDR3 region has the DNA TGTGCCAGCAGGGACGAGCGGGAGGCGGGAGAGCAGTACTTC. This codes for CASRDEREAGEQYF. This chain links TRBV4-2 with TRBJ2-7; TRBD2 agrees at 9 bases. Losses at the gene ends were 6 bases for V and 7 bases for J; bases not matched to a gene: 10. Germline V gene sequence: CDR1 LGHNA, CDR2 YNFKEQ. The CDR3 has 14 residues.

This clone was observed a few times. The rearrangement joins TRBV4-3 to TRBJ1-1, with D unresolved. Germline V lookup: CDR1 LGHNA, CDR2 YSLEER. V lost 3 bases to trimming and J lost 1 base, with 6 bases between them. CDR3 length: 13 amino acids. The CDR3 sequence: CASSQRENTEAFF. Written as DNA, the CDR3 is TGCGCCAGCAGCCAGAGGGAGAACACTGAAGCTTTCTTT.

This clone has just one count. As DNA, the CDR3 is TGTGCCAGCAGCTTGGCACACAGGGTCGGGTGGGGCTACACCTTC. Amino acids: CASSLAHRVGWGYTF. The V and J genes are TRBV5-8 and TRBJ1-2; D might be TRBD1 (6 bases). Germline lookup yields CDR1 SGHTS and CDR2 YDEGEE. Trimming cost V 0 bases and J 8 bases, with 17 bases left between them. The length of the CDR3 is 15 residues.

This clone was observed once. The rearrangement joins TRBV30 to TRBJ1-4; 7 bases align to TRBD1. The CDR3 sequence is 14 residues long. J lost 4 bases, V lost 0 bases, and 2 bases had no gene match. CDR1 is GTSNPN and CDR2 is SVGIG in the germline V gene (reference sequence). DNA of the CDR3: TGTGCCTGGAGTGTTAACAGGGGTAATGAAAAACTGTTTTTT. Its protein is CAWSVNRGNEKLFF.

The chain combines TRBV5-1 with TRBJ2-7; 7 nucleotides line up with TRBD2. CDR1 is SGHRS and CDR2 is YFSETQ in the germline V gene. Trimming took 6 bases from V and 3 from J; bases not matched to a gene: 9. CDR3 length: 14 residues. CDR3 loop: CASKEASGFYEQYF. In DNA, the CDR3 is TGCGCCAGCAAAGAGGCTAGCGGTTTCTACGAGCAGTACTTC.

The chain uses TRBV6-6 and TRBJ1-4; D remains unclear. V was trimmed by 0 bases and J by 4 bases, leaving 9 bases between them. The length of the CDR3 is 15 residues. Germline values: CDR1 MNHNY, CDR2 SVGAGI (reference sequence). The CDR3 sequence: CASSYSIRDNEKLFF. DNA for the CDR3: TGTGCCAGCAGTTACTCGATTAGAGATAATGAAAAACTGTTTTTT.

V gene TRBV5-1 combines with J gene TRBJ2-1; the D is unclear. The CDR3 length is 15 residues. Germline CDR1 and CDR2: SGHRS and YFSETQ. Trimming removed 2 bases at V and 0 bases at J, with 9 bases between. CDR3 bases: TGCGCCAGCAGCTTATTGCGGCCCTCCTACAATGAGCAGTTCTTC. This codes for CASSLLRPSYNEQFF.

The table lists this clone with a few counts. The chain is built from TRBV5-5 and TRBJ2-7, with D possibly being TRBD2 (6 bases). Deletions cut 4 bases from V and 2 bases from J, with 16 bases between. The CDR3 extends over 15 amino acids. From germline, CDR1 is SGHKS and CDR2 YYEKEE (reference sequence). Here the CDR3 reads CASSASVAVPYEQYF. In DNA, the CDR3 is TGTGCCAGCAGCGCCAGCGTAGCGGTCCCCTACGAGCAGTACTTC.

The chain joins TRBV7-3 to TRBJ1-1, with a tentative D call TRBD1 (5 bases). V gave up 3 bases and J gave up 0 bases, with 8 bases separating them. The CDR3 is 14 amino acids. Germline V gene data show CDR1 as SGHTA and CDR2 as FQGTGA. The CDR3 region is CASSLGGLNTEAFF. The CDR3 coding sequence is TGTGCCAGCAGCTTGGGGGGGTTGAACACTGAAGCTTTCTTT.

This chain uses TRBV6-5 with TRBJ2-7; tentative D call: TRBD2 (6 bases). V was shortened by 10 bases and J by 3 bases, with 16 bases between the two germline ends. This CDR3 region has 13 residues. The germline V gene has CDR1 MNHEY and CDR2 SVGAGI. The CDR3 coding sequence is TGTGCCACCGTACGGGACTCGAGCTACGAGCAGTACTTC. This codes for CATVRDSSYEQYF.

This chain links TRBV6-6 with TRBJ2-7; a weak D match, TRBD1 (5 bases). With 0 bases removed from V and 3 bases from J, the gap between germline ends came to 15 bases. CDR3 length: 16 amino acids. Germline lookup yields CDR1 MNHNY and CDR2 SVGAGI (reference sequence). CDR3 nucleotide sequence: TGTGCCAGCAGTTACTCGAGTAACGGACAAGACTACGAGCAGTACTTC. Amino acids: CASSYSSNGQDYEQYF.

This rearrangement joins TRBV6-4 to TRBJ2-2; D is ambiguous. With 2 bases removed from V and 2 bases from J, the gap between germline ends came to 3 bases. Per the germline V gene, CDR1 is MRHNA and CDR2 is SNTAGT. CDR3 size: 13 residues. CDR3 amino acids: CASSDVNTGELFF. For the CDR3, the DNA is TGTGCCAGCAGTGACGTAAACACCGGGGAGCTGTTTTTT.

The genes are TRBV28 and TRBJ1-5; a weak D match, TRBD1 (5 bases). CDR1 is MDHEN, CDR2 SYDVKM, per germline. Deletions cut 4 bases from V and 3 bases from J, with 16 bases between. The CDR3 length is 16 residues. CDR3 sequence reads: CASSSPMRGFNQPQHF. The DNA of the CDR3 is TGTGCCAGCAGTTCCCCCATGCGGGGGTTCAATCAGCCCCAGCATTTT. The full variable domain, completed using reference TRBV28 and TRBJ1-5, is DVKVTQSSRYLVKRTGEKVFLECVQDMDHENMFWYRQDPGLGLRLIYFSYDVKMKEKGDIPEGYSVSREKKERFSLILESASTNQTSMYLCASSSPMRGFNQPQHFGDGTRLSIL.

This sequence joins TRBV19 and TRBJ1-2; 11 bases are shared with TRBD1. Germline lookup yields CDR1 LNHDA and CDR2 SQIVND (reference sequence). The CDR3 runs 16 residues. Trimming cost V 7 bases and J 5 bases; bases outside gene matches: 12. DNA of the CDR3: TGTGCCAGTACCGAAACCGGGACAGGGGGTATTTATGGCTACACCTTC. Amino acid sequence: CASTETGTGGIYGYTF.

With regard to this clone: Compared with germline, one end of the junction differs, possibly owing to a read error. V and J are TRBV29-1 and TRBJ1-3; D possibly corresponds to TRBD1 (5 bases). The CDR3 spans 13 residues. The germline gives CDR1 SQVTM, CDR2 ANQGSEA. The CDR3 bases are TGCAGCATTGACAGCGTCTCTGGAAACACCATATATTTT. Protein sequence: CSIDSVSGNTIYF. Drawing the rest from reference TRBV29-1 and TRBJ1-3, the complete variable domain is SAVISQKPSRDICQRGTSLTIQCQVDSQVTMMFWYRQQPGQSLTLIATANQGSEATYESGFVIDKFPISRPNLTFSTLTVSNMSPEDSSIYLCSIDSVSGNTIYFGEGSWLTVV.

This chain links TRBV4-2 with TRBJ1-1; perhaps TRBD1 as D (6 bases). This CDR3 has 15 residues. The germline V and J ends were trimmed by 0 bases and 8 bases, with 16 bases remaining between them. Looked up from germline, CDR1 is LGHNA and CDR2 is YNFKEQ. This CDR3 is CASSQEEKRTVEAFF. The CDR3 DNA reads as TGTGCCAGCAGCCAAGAGGAAAAGAGGACAGTAGAAGCTTTCTTT.

The CDR3, as DNA: TGTGCCAGCAGTTCCCCCGAGGGTACTTTCTATGGCTACACCTTC. Its translation is CASSSPEGTFYGYTF. The chain links TRBV6-6 to TRBJ1-2, with unresolved D. Germline V CDR1 and CDR2: MNHNY, SVGAGI (reference sequence). V shed 4 bases and J shed 4 bases, with 16 bases lying between them. CDR3 length equals 15 residues.

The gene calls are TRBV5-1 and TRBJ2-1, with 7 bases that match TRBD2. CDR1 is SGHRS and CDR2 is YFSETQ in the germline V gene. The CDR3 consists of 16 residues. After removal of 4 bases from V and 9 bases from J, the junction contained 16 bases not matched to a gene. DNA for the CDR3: TGCGCCAGCAGCGCCTCCCCCCTCCAGGGCGGGAGTGAGCAGTTCTTC. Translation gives CASSASPLQGGSEQFF. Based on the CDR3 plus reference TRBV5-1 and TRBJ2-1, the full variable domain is KAGVTQTPRYLIKTRGQQVTLSCSPISGHRSVSWYQQTPGQGLQFLFEYFSETQRNKGNFPGRFSGRQFSNSRSEMNVSTLELGDSALYLCASSASPLQGGSEQFFGPGTRLTVL.

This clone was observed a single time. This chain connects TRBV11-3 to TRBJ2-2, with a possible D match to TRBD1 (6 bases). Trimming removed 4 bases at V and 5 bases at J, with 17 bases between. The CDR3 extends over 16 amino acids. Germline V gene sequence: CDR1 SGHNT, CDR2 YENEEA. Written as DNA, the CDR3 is TGTGCCAGCAGCTACGGAACAGGGTTATCTACCGGGGAGCTGTTTTTT. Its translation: CASSYGTGLSTGELFF.

The chain's CDR3 is CASSRSVSSYNEQFF. CDR3 DNA sequence: TGCGCCAGCAGCCGATCAGTTTCATCCTACAATGAGCAGTTCTTC. The V call is TRBV4-3, the J call TRBJ2-1; D call uncertain. V lost 4 bases to trimming and J lost 1 base, with 11 bases between them. This CDR3 is built from 15 residues. Germline lookup yields CDR1 LGHNA and CDR2 YSLEER.

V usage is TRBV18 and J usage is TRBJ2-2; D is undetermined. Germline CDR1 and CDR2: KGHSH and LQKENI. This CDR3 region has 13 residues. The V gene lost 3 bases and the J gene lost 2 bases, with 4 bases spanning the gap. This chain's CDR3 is CASSPRNTGELFF. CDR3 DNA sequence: TGTGCCAGCTCACCTCGTAACACCGGGGAGCTGTTTTTT.

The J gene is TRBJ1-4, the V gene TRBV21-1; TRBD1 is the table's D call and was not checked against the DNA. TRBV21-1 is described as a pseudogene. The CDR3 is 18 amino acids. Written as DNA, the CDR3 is TGTGCCAGCAGCAAACCGTCCCGGGACAGGGAACCCAATGAAAAACTGTTTTTT. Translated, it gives CASSKPSRDREPNEKLFF.

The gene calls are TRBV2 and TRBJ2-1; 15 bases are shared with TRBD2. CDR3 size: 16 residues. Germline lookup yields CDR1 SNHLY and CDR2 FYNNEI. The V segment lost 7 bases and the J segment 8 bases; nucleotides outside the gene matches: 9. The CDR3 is CASILGLAGGADEQFF. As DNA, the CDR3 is TGTGCCAGCATCCTGGGACTAGCGGGGGGTGCCGATGAGCAGTTCTTC. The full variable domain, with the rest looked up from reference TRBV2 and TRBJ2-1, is EPEVTQTPSHQVTQMGQEVILRCVPISNHLYFYWYRQILGQKVEFLVSFYNNEISEKSEIFDDQFSVERPDGSNFTLKIRSTKLEDSAMYFCASILGLAGGADEQFFGPGTRLTVL.

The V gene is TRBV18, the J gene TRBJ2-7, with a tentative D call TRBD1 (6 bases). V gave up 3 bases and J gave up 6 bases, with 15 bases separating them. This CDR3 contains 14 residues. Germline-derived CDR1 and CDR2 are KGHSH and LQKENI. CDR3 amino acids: CASSPTDQGLEQYF. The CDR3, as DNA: TGTGCCAGCTCACCTACGGATCAGGGGCTCGAGCAGTACTTC.

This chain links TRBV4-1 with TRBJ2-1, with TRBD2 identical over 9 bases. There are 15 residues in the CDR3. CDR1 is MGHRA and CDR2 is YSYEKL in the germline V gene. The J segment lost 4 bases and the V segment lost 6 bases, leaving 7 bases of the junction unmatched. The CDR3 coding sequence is TGCGCCAGCAGTCCGACTAGCGGAAAATACAATGAGCAGTTCTTC. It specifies CASSPTSGKYNEQFF.